What follows describes a single T cell receptor (beta chain). This sample is part of a study of blood T cell repertoires in COVID-19. The overall study: COVID-19 samples, acute and convalescent, were from the United States, Italy and Spain.

Trimming took 3 bases from V and 2 from J; bases not matched to a gene: 11. The CDR3 contains 17 residues. Germline V gives CDR1 PRHDT, CDR2 FYEKMQ (reference sequence). Data came from immunoSEQ multiplex PCR; TCRdb stores just in-frame clones and leaves some out. The table lists fewer than 300,000 clones, less than 85% of them singletons, with 3.1% in the top ten. The sample consisted of peripheral blood. The chain uses TRBV13 and TRBJ2-7, with 9 bases matching TRBD2. The sequence was obtained from a woman younger than 30 with acute or convalescent COVID-19. CDR3: CASSFLTSGSTPYEQYF. For the CDR3, the DNA is TGTGCCAGCAGCTTCCTGACTAGCGGATCGACACCCTACGAGCAGTACTTC.